The 16 T cell receptor beta chains below come from one sample, sequenced in a study of blood T cell repertoires in COVID-19. Profiling relied on immunoSEQ multiplex PCR, and the TCRdb table lists in-frame clones only, not all of them. The sample includes 250,000 to 350,000 clones, over 80% of them seen just once. Material for sequencing was peripheral blood. These receptors were obtained from a woman between 45 and 60 years old with COVID-19, enrolled during active disease.

This rearrangement joins TRBV15 to TRBJ2-7; 7 bases are a match to TRBD2. CDR1 and CDR2 (germline): LNHNV, YYDKDF (reference sequence). J was trimmed by 2 bases and V by 0 bases; bases with no gene match: 7. The CDR3 has 16 amino acids. The CDR3 region has the DNA TGTGCCACCAGCAGAGATCGCTTAAGCGGGACCTACGAGCAGTACTTC. Its translation: CATSRDRLSGTYEQYF.

This sequence joins TRBV10-3 and TRBJ1-2; D is unclear. From germline, CDR1 is ENHRY and CDR2 SYGVKD. The CDR3 sequence is 13 residues long. Trimming removed 2 bases at V and 7 bases at J, with 11 bases between. CDR3 bases: TGTGCCATCAGTGAGAGAGGGTCTGGTGGCTACACCTTC. Amino acids: CAISERGSGGYTF.

V is TRBV6-6 and J is TRBJ2-5, with 8 nucleotides matching TRBD2. The CDR3 has 14 residues. J lost 4 bases, V lost 7 bases, and 8 bases had no gene match. The germline gives CDR1 MNHNY, CDR2 SVGAGI (reference sequence). The CDR3, as DNA: TGTGCCAGCAATTTAGCGGGATTAAGAGAGACCCAGTACTTC. It encodes CASNLAGLRETQYF.

The gene calls are TRBV28 and TRBJ2-3; 9 nucleotides line up with TRBD2. CDR3 length: 14 residues. J lost 3 bases, V lost 6 bases, and 4 bases had no gene match. The germline V gene has CDR1 MDHEN and CDR2 SYDVKM. The CDR3 DNA reads as TGTGCCAGCAGGAGAGGACTAGCGACAGATACGCAGTATTTT. Translated, it gives CASRRGLATDTQYF.

In this sample, this clone turned up once. Distinct nucleotide sequences in the sample also encode this CDR3. The CDR3 region has the DNA TGCGCCAGCAGAGGGAGCTCCTACGAGCAGTACTTC. As protein: CASRGSSYEQYF. The chain carries TRBV5-1 and TRBJ2-7, with D maybe TRBD2 (5 bases). Germline V lookup: CDR1 SGHRS, CDR2 YFSETQ. CDR3 length equals 12 residues. Trimming pared 5 bases from V and 0 bases from J, leaving 6 bases between.

This chain uses TRBV6-6 with TRBJ1-2; 7 bases align to TRBD1. The junction had 2 bases not matched to a gene; V was cut back by 4 bases and J by 0 bases. The CDR3 covers 14 residues. Germline CDR1 reads MNHNY; CDR2 reads SVGAGI (reference sequence). This CDR3 is CASSWDRTNYGYTF. CDR3 nucleotides: TGTGCCAGCAGTTGGGACAGAACTAACTATGGCTACACCTTC.

The V gene is TRBV5-5, the J gene TRBJ1-1; D gene uncertain. The CDR3 totals 13 residues. V was pared by 6 bases and J by 3 bases, with 12 bases between. The germline V gene has CDR1 SGHKS and CDR2 YYEKEE (reference sequence). The chain's CDR3 is CASKYYTDTEAFF. In nucleotides, the CDR3 is TGTGCCAGCAAATACTACACGGACACTGAAGCTTTCTTT.

The chain carries TRBV5-1 and TRBJ1-1; a possible D gene is TRBD1 (6 bases). Trimming left V 0 bases short and J 5 bases short, with 17 bases between. CDR1 SGHRS and CDR2 YFSETQ come from the germline V gene. The CDR3 totals 16 residues. The CDR3 sequence is CASSLGGTGSVTEAFF. CDR3 DNA sequence: TGCGCCAGCAGCTTGGGGGGAACAGGGTCGGTGACTGAAGCTTTCTTT.

The chain recombines TRBV11-3 with TRBJ1-2; TRBD1 is a possible D gene (6 bases). Germline V gives CDR1 SGHNT, CDR2 YENEEA. The CDR3 length is 14 residues. Trimming cost V 3 bases and J 1 base, with 9 bases left between them. CDR3 region: CASSFQGHNYGYTF. For the CDR3, the DNA is TGTGCCAGCAGCTTCCAGGGGCATAACTATGGCTACACCTTC.

J is TRBJ2-4 and V is TRBV19, with D perhaps TRBD1 (5 bases). Trimming stripped 1 base from V and 0 bases from J, with 16 bases between. The germline V gene encodes CDR1 LNHDA and CDR2 SQIVND (reference sequence). This CDR3 is built from 18 residues. CDR3 sequence (DNA): TGTGCCAGTAGTATAGGGGGCTTGGACATACTAGCCAAAAACATTCAGTACTTC. It codes for CASSIGGLDILAKNIQYF.

With respect to this clone: This same CDR3 is encoded by further DNA sequences in the sample. This chain joins TRBV24-1 and TRBJ1-2; TRBD1 is a possible D gene (6 bases). Germline loops: CDR1 KGHDR, CDR2 SFDVKD. The CDR3 runs to 14 residues. Trimming cost V 4 bases and J 4 bases, with 12 bases left between them. The CDR3 coding sequence is TGTGCCACCAGTGACCCGACAGGATTCTATGGCTACACCTTC. This encodes CATSDPTGFYGYTF.

This clone appeared a few times. This chain connects TRBV6-5 to TRBJ1-5, with 7 bases matching TRBD1. The ends lost 6 bases at V and 3 bases at J; junction bases unmatched: 5. The germline V gene has CDR1 MNHEY and CDR2 SVGAGI. The CDR3 consists of 14 residues. The CDR3 loop is CASSPTGLNQPQHF. In DNA form, the CDR3 reads TGTGCCAGCAGCCCGACAGGGCTCAATCAGCCCCAGCATTTT.

Only one count was recorded for this clone. The chain combines TRBV5-1 with TRBJ2-4; D may be TRBD2 (6 bases). CDR3 length equals 15 residues. V was cut by 4 bases and J by 7 bases, with 18 bases left in between. Germline V gene data show CDR1 as SGHRS and CDR2 as YFSETQ. CDR3 coding DNA: TGCGCCAGCAGCCTCGCGCGGGGAGAGGTGAACATTCAGTACTTC. This gives the protein CASSLARGEVNIQYF.

This clone was counted only a few times. The V gene is TRBV2, the J gene TRBJ1-6, with 7 bases lining up with TRBD1. V lost 6 bases and J lost 1; bases outside the gene matches: 3. Looked up from germline, CDR1 is SNHLY and CDR2 is FYNNEI. The CDR3 is 15 amino acids. The CDR3 DNA reads TGTGCCAGCAGGACAGGGCCGTCCTATAATTCACCCCTCCACTTT. It encodes CASRTGPSYNSPLHF.

The CDR3 loop is CAWSVMGLNYGYTF. The CDR3 DNA sequence: TGTGCCTGGAGTGTTATGGGCCTCAACTATGGCTACACCTTC. V and J are TRBV30 and TRBJ1-2; D ambiguous. Trimming removed 0 bases at V and 2 bases at J, with 10 bases between. The CDR3 length is 14 residues. CDR1 and CDR2 from the germline V gene are GTSNPN and SVGIG (reference sequence).

The chain uses TRBV28 and TRBJ2-7, with no clear D. Trimming removed 5 bases from V and 3 bases from J, with 5 bases in between. In germline, CDR1 is MDHEN, CDR2 SYDVKM. The length of the CDR3 is 11 residues. CDR3 residues: CASSPGYEQYF. The CDR3 nucleotides read TGTGCCAGCAGTCCGGGCTACGAGCAGTACTTC.